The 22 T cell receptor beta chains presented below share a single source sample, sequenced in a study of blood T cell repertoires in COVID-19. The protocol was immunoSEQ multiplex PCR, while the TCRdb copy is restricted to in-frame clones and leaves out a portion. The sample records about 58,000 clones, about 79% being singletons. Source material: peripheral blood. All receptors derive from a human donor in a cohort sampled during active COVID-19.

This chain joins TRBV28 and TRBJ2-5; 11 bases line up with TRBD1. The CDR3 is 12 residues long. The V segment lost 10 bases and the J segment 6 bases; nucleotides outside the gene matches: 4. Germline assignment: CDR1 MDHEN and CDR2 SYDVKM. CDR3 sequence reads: CAIKDRGQTQYF. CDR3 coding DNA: TGTGCCATCAAGGACAGGGGGCAGACCCAGTACTTC.

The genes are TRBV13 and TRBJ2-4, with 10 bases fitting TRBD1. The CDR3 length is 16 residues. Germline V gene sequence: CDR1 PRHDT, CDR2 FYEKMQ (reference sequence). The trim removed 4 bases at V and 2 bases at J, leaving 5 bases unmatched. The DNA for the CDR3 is TGTGCCAGCAGCTGGCGGACAGGGGGAACCAAAAACATTCAGTACTTC. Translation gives CASSWRTGGTKNIQYF. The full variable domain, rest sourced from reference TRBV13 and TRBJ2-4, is AAGVIQSPRHLIKEKRETATLKCYPIPRHDTVYWYQQGPGQDPQFLISFYEKMQSDKGSIPDRFSAQQFSDYHSELNMSSLELGDSALYFCASSWRTGGTKNIQYFGAGTRLSVL.

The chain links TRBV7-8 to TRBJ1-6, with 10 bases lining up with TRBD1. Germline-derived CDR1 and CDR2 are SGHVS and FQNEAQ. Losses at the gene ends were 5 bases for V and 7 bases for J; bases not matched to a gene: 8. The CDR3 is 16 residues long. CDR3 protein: CASSPRAGQGNSPLHF. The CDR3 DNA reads TGTGCCAGCAGCCCGAGGGCGGGACAGGGGAATTCACCCCTCCACTTT.

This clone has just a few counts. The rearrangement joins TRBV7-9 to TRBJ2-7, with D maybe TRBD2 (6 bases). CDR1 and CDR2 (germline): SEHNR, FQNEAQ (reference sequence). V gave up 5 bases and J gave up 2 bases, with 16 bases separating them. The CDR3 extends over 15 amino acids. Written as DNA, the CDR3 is TGTGCCAGCAGCGGAGGGACTGCCCCAACCTACGAGCAGTACTTC. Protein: CASSGGTAPTYEQYF.

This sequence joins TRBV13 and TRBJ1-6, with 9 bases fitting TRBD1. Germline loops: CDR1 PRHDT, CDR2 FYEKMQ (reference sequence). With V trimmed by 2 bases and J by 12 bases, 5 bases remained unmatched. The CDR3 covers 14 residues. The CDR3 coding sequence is TGTGCCAGCAGCTTAACAGGGGGCGGTTTACCCCTCCACTTT. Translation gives CASSLTGGGLPLHF.

CDR3 sequence: CASSLDRGLGGYTF. The CDR3 bases are TGTGCCAGCAGCTTAGACAGGGGGCTAGGTGGCTACACCTTC. The chain is built from TRBV7-9 and TRBJ1-2; 9 bases line up with TRBD1. This CDR3 has 14 residues. Losses at the gene ends were 1 base for V and 7 bases for J; bases not matched to a gene: 4. Germline CDR1 is SEHNR and CDR2 is FQNEAQ (reference sequence).

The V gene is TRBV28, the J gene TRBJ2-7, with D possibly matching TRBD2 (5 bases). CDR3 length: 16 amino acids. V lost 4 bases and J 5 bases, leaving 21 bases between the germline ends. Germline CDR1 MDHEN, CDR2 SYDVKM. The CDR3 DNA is TGTGCCAGCAGTTCCCAAATGGCCGGGAAAAGGCACGAGCAGTACTTC. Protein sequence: CASSSQMAGKRHEQYF.

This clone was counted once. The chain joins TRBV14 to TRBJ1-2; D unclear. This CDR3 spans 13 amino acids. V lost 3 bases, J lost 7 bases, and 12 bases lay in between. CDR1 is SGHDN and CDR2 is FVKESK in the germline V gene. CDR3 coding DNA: TGTGCCAGCAGCCAGAACATGGGCCCTGGCTACACCTTC. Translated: CASSQNMGPGYTF.

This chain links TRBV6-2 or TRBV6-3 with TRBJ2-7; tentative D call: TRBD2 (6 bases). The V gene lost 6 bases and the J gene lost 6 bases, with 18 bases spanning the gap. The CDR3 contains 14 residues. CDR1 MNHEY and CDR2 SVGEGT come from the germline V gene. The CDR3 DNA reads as TGTGCCAGCAGCCCCACTTCTACGGGGGTCGAGCAGTACTTC. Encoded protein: CASSPTSTGVEQYF.

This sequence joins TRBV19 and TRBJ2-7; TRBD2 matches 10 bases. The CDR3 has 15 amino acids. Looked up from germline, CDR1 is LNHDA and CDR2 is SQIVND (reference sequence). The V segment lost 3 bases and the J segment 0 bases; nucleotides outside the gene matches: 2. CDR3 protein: CASSISGGSSYEQYF. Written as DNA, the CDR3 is TGTGCCAGTAGTATTAGCGGGGGGAGCTCCTACGAGCAGTACTTC.

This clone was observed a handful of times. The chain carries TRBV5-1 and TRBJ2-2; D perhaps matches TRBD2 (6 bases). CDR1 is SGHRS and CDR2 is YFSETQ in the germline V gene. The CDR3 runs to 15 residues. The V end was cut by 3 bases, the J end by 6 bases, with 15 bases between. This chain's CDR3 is CASSWMGGEAGELFF. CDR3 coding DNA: TGCGCCAGCAGCTGGATGGGGGGTGAGGCCGGGGAGCTGTTTTTT.

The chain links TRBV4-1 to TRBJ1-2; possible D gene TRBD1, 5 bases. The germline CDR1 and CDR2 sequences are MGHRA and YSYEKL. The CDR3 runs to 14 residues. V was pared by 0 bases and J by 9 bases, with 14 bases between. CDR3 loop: CASSQDGREFSYTF. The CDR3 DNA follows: TGCGCCAGCAGCCAAGATGGCAGGGAATTTAGCTACACCTTC.

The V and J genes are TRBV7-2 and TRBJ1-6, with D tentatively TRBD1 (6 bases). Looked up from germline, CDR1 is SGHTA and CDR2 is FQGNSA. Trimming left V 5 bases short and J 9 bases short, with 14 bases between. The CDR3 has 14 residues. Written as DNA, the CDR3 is TGTGCCAGCAGCGTCTACAGGGATGGTTCACCCCTCCACTTT. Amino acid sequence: CASSVYRDGSPLHF.

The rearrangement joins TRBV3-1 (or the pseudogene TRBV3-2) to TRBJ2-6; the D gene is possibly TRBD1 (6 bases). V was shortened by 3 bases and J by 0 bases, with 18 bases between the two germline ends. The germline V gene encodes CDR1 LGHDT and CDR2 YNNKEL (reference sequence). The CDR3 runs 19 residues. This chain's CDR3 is CASSQIGQPSPSGANVLTF. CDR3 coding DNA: TGTGCCAGCAGCCAGATCGGACAGCCATCCCCCTCTGGGGCCAACGTCCTGACTTTC.

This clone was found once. This chain's CDR3 is CASSPLAGTGPLGPQHF. The CDR3 bases are TGTGCCAGCAGCCCACTGGCCGGGACAGGGCCCCTCGGGCCCCAGCATTTT. The chain joins TRBV7-2 to TRBJ1-5, with 9 bases aligning to TRBD1. The CDR3 is made up of 17 amino acids. Germline loops: CDR1 SGHTA, CDR2 FQGNSA. After removal of 5 bases from V and 9 bases from J, the junction contained 17 bases not matched to a gene.

The CDR3 DNA follows: TGTGCCAGCAGTTGGGGCTTCAACACTGAAGCTTTCTTT. Its protein product is CASSWGFNTEAFF. The chain carries TRBV6-2 or TRBV6-3 and TRBJ1-1; tentatively, D is TRBD1 (5 bases). CDR1 is MNHEY, CDR2 SVGEGT, per germline. Trimming left V 4 bases short and J 2 bases short, with 8 bases between. The CDR3 runs 13 residues.

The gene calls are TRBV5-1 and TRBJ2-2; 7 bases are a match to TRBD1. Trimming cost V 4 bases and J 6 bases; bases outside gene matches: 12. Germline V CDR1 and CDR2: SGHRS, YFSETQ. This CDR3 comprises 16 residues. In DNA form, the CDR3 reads TGCGCCAGCAGCACCCTTCTAGGGGGCCTGGCCGGGGAGCTGTTTTTT. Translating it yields CASSTLLGGLAGELFF. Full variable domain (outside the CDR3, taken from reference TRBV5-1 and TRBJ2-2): KAGVTQTPRYLIKTRGQQVTLSCSPISGHRSVSWYQQTPGQGLQFLFEYFSETQRNKGNFPGRFSGRQFSNSRSEMNVSTLELGDSALYLCASSTLLGGLAGELFFGEGSRLTVL.

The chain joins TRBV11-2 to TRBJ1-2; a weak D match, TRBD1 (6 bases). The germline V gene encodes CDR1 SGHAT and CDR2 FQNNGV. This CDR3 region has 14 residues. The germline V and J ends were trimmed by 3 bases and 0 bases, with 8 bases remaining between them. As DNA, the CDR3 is TGTGCCAGCAGCTTGGACAGTGCTAACTATGGCTACACCTTC. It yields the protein CASSLDSANYGYTF.

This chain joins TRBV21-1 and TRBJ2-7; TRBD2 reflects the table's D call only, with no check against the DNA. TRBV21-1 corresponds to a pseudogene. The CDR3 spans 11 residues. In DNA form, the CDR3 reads TGTGCCAGCACGCCCCTATGCGAGCAGTACTTC. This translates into CASTPLCEQYF.

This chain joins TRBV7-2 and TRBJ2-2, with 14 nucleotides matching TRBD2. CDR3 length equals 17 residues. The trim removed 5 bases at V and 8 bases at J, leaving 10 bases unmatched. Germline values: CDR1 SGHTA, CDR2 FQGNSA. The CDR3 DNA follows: TGTGCCAGCAGCAAAAGGACTAGCGGGGGGACGAGAGGGGAGCTGTTTTTT. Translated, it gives CASSKRTSGGTRGELFF.

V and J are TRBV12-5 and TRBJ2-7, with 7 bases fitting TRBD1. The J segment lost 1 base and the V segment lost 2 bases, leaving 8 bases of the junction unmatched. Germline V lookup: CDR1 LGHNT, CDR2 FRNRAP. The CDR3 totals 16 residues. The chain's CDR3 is CASGLMVGQMSYEQYF. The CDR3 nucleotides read TGTGCTAGTGGTTTGATGGTGGGACAGATGTCCTACGAGCAGTACTTC.

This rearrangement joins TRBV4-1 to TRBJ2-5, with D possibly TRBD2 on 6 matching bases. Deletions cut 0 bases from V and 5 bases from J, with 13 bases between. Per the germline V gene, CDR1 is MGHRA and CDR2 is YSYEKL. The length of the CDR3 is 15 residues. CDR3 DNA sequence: TGCGCCAGCAGCCAAGATGGTAGCGGATGGGAGACCCAGTACTTC. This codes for CASSQDGSGWETQYF.